This TCR beta chain was captured in a study of blood T cell repertoires in COVID-19. Looking at the study overall: The origin of the acute and convalescent COVID-19 samples was the United States, Italy and Spain. The cDNA or gDNA used as material had been derived from T cells, B-cell-depleted T cells, or PBMCs.

In the original processing: Reference gene primer amplification yielded estimated nucleated cell counts. Here immunoSEQ multiplex PCR was the method, and the copy in TCRdb shows in-frame clones only, minus some. V and J calls plus clone size are reproduced from that table; the DNA served to infer D and trimming. The sample records tens of thousands of clones, 83% being singletons. Germline CDR1 reads MNHEY; CDR2 reads SVGAGI. The CDR3 length is 14 residues. V lost 7 bases and J lost 2, with 14 bases in between. The rearrangement uses TRBV6-5 and TRBJ1-1; the D gene is possibly TRBD1 (5 bases). The clonotype comes from a man aged 35-49 years with acute or convalescent COVID-19. Sequenced sample: peripheral blood. The CDR3 DNA sequence: TGTGCCAGCACCAGACAGTGGGGCAACACTGAAGCTTTCTTT. This translates into CASTRQWGNTEAFF.